This TCR beta chain stems from a study of blood T cell repertoires in COVID-19. Study background: Samples representing acute and convalescent COVID-19 were sourced from the United States, Italy and Spain. In each case, the material was cDNA or gDNA derived from T cells, B-cell-depleted T cells, or PBMCs.

Participant-reported clinical history was the basis for cohort assignment. Cohort 3 recovered donors had two negative PCRs, clearance, or symptom resolution. Germline V gene data show CDR1 as MNHEY and CDR2 as SVGAGI. The CDR3 is 14 amino acids. V was pared by 3 bases and J by 0 bases, with 9 bases between. Sequencing was performed with immunoSEQ multiplex PCR; in TCRdb, only in-frame clones are kept and a portion is missing. In the table there are fewer than 350,000 clones, approximately 88% of which are singletons. This TCR was sampled from a man in his fifties or sixties who had recovered from COVID-19. The V and J genes are TRBV6-5 and TRBJ2-7; D may be TRBD1 (5 bases). Sequenced input: PBMCs or T cells enriched from blood (not recorded which). In nucleotides, the CDR3 is TGTGCCAGCAGTTATGGCAGGGACTCCTACGAGCAGTACTTC. This codes for CASSYGRDSYEQYF.